A selection of T cell receptor beta chains follows, all from one sample in a study of Graves' ophthalmopathy and Graves' hyperthyroidism. TCRdb re-analysed the multiplex PCR reads in MiXCR, keeping a single row per CDR3 protein. Of hundreds of thousands of distinct CDR3 sequences in the sample, around 45% were seen once. The specimen sequenced was peripheral blood. All receptors come from an adult man with Graves' ophthalmopathy. Both conserved end residues are part of each CDR3. Fields, in order: V gene, D gene, J gene, clone size, CDR3 length, CDR3 DNA, CDR3 protein. D genes are given only for firm matches. Clone size, where shown, is once, few, many, or a class for clones that have expanded.

>TRBV10-3|NA|TRBJ2-7|NA|13
TGTGCCAGCAGTTCCACAGGTTTATACGAGCAGTACTTC
CASSSTGLYEQYF
>TRBV24-1|TRBD1|TRBJ2-5|many|14
TGTGCCACCAGTGACCGGCCCTCAGGGGGGACCCAGTACTTC
CATSDRPSGGTQYF
>TRBV6-6|TRBD2|TRBJ2-2|NA|15
TGTGCCAGCAGTTACGAAGGACTAGGAGCCGGGGAGCTGTTTTTT
CASSYEGLGAGELFF
>TRBV7-2|NA|TRBJ1-5|many|12
TGTGCCAGCAGCCGGACGAATCAGCCCCAGCATTTT
CASSRTNQPQHF
>TRBV9|NA|TRBJ1-4|NA|16
TGTGCCAGCAGCTCACCCGCAGGGCCAACTAATGAAAAACTGTTTTTT
CASSSPAGPTNEKLFF
>TRBV7-2|TRBD2|TRBJ2-7|NA|14
TGTGCCAGCAGCTCGACTAGCGGGAGGAACGAGCAGTACTTC
CASSSTSGRNEQYF
>TRBV7-8|NA|TRBJ2-1|NA|14
TGTGCCAGCAGCTTGACAGCGAACTACAATGAGCAGTTCTTC
CASSLTANYNEQFF
>TRBV6-6|NA|TRBJ1-1|NA|12
TGTGCCAGCAGTTACTCACGGGAGGAAGCTTTCTTT
CASSYSREEAFF
>TRBV19|NA|TRBJ2-5|once|13
TGTGCCAGTAGTACGAGGGGAGAAGAGACCCAGTACTTC
CASSTRGEETQYF
>TRBV5-4|TRBD2|TRBJ2-7|NA|15
TGTGCCGGCAGCCGCGGGGGGACTAGTCTCCACGAGCAGTACTTC
CAGSRGGTSLHEQYF
>TRBV2|NA|TRBJ2-7|NA|13
TGTGCCAGCTCTGAAGTCCTATCTAGGGAGCAGTACTTC
CASSEVLSREQYF
>TRBV5-4|NA|TRBJ1-1|NA|16
TGTGCCAGCAGCCAACAACAGGGCACCGCAACCCCTGAAGCTTTCTTT
CASSQQQGTATPEAFF
>TRBV7-8|NA|TRBJ1-1|NA|16
TGTGCCAGCAGCTTAGTTGTCGGACAGTTCTCGGGTGAAGCTTTCTTT
CASSLVVGQFSGEAFF
>TRBV12-3/TRBV12-4|TRBD1|TRBJ1-4|NA|14
TGTGCCAGCAGCCTACAGGGGGTGGCGGAAAAACTGTTTTTT
CASSLQGVAEKLFF
>TRBV2|TRBD1|TRBJ1-2|NA|14
TGTGCCAGCCTCCCCCGAGAGGGGGCAGTGGGCTACACCTTC
CASLPREGAVGYTF
>TRBV20-1|TRBD1|TRBJ1-1|NA|16
TGCAGTGCTAGAGATCCCTGGACAGGGTTGGGCACTGAAGCTTTCTTT
CSARDPWTGLGTEAFF
>TRBV18|NA|TRBJ1-1|once|15
TGTGCCAGCTCACCAGATAACAGGGAAAGCACTGAAGCTTTCTTT
CASSPDNRESTEAFF
>TRBV15|TRBD1|TRBJ2-5|NA|15
TGTGCCACCAGCAGAGCCGGGGACAGCCAAGAGACCCAGTACTTC
CATSRAGDSQETQYF
>TRBV6-4|TRBD1|TRBJ1-2|few|15
TGTGCCAGCAGTGAAGCGCCCGGGACAGTTTATGGCTACACCTTC
CASSEAPGTVYGYTF
>TRBV10-1|NA|TRBJ1-1|NA|14
TGCGCCAGCAGTGAGTCCGCCAGGGCCACTGAAGCTTTCTTT
CASSESARATEAFF
>TRBV28|NA|TRBJ1-5|NA|16
TGTGCCACCATTGGTTGGGAACCTGGTGGCCATCAGCCCCAGCATTTT
CATIGWEPGGHQPQHF
>TRBV20-1|NA|TRBJ1-1|many|13
TGCAGTGCTAGAGATCGTGGGAACACTGAAGCTTTCTTT
CSARDRGNTEAFF
>TRBV5-1|NA|TRBJ1-1|NA|13
TGCGCCAGTGGAATATGGCAGAACACTGAAGCTTTCTTT
CASGIWQNTEAFF
>TRBV24-1|NA|TRBJ1-2|few|12
TGTGCCACCAGTGACGACCTTTATGGCTACACCTTC
CATSDDLYGYTF
>TRBV20-1|NA|TRBJ1-6|NA|14
TGCAGTGCTAGATCAGACAGGTTCGGGTCACCCCTCCACTTT
CSARSDRFGSPLHF
>TRBV20-1|NA|TRBJ2-5|NA|13
TGCAGTGCTAGAGGCAGCCTCCCATACGGGCAGTACTTC
CSARGSLPYGQYF
>TRBV29-1|NA|TRBJ2-3|NA|12
TGCAGCGTGGCTGGAGCCACAGATACGCAGTATTTT
CSVAGATDTQYF
>TRBV7-8|NA|TRBJ2-3|once|16
TGTGCCAGCAGCTTAGTTGGCGGGGCGCTCACAGATACGCAGTATTTT
CASSLVGGALTDTQYF
>TRBV4-2|NA|TRBJ1-2|NA|15
TGTGCCAGCAGCCAAGACGAGGGGGGTTCGGTTGGCTACACCTTC
CASSQDEGGSVGYTF
>TRBV6-2/TRBV6-3|NA|TRBJ2-7|NA|14
TGTGCCAGCAGTTACCTGCTTGGGGCTTACGAGCAGTACTTC
CASSYLLGAYEQYF
>TRBV10-2|NA|TRBJ2-5|NA|15
TGCGCCAGCAGTGACCAGGGGACTTGGGGGGAGACCCAGTACTTC
CASSDQGTWGETQYF
>TRBV28|NA|TRBJ1-2|NA|13
TGTGCCAGCAGTTTAGAGCAGAACTATGGCTACACCTTC
CASSLEQNYGYTF
>TRBV10-3|TRBD2|TRBJ2-5|NA|14
TGTGCCATCAGTGAGTCGTGGGGAGGGGAGACCCAGTACTTC
CAISESWGGETQYF
>TRBV7-8|NA|TRBJ2-7|NA|16
TGTGCCAGCAGCTTAGGGCCCCGATGGGATTCCTACGAGCAGTACTTC
CASSLGPRWDSYEQYF
>TRBV28|TRBD1|TRBJ1-2|NA|14
TGTGCCAGCACCAAGACAGGGGGCTATCCAGGCTACACCTTC
CASTKTGGYPGYTF
>TRBV2|NA|TRBJ1-1|NA|11
TGTGCCAGCAGGGAGGGCCTTGAAGCTTTCTTT
CASREGLEAFF
>TRBV5-1|TRBD1|TRBJ2-6|NA|17
TGCGCCAGCAGCTTGGGACAGGGGGCTTTTGGGGCCAACGTCCTGACTTTC
CASSLGQGAFGANVLTF
>TRBV24-1|NA|TRBJ2-7|NA|14
TGTGCCACCAGTGCCCAGGACATCTCCTACGAGCAGTACTTC
CATSAQDISYEQYF
>TRBV19|NA|TRBJ1-1|NA|14
TGTGCCAGTAGTATTTCAGGTCTCAGTACTGAAGCTTTCTTT
CASSISGLSTEAFF
>TRBV5-1|NA|TRBJ1-3|NA|19
TGCGCCAGCAGCTATGGGGTATGGCCTCCCAGGGACTCTGGAAACACCATATATTTT
CASSYGVWPPRDSGNTIYF
>TRBV7-2|NA|TRBJ2-2|NA|17
TGTGCCAGCAGACTCCAACCAGGGTTTGCGCAGGGCGGGGAGCTGTTTTTT
CASRLQPGFAQGGELFF
>TRBV29-1|TRBD1|TRBJ2-7|few|15
TGCAGCGCCTCGGGGAACAGGGGAATCACCTACGAGCAGTACTTC
CSASGNRGITYEQYF
>TRBV25-1|NA|TRBJ1-6|many|17
TGTGCCAGCAGTGTCTCCGGGTCCCCTCGCATCAGTTCACCCCTCCACTTT
CASSVSGSPRISSPLHF
>TRBV29-1|TRBD1|TRBJ2-5|NA|13
TGCAGCGCCTCAGGGGGCAGAGGGGAGACCCAGTACTTC
CSASGGRGETQYF
>TRBV13|NA|TRBJ2-7|NA|17
TGTGCCAGCAGCCTTCGTGATGTAGGACAGTGGTCCTACGAGCAGTACTTC
CASSLRDVGQWSYEQYF
>TRBV7-6|NA|TRBJ1-5|many|16
TGTGCCAGCAGCTTAGGGGTCGACGGGGGGAATCAGCCCCAGCATTTT
CASSLGVDGGNQPQHF
>TRBV29-1|NA|TRBJ1-5|NA|16
TGCAGCGTTGAAGATATTAGGGCCAGTGGCAAGGGGCCCCAGCATTTT
CSVEDIRASGKGPQHF
>TRBV6-5|NA|TRBJ1-1|NA|14
TGTGCCAGCAGTAAACGACAGATGAGGACTGAAGCTTTCTTT
CASSKRQMRTEAFF
>TRBV2|NA|TRBJ1-1|many|12
TGTGCCAGCAGGCAGGCGAACACTGAAGCTTTCTTT
CASRQANTEAFF
>TRBV2|TRBD1|TRBJ1-2|few|13
TGTGCCAGCAGTGAGAATACAGGGGAGGACTACACCTTC
CASSENTGEDYTF